The rows below give T cell receptor beta chains drawn from one sample of a study of shared clonotypes between healthy human individuals. Assay used: immunoSEQ multiplex PCR; TCRdb lists only in-frame clones, some missing. The repertoire holds 2 million to 2.5 million clones, with under 95% as singletons. What was sequenced was naive CD8+ T cells from PBMCs. These receptors all stem from a man younger than 35 in good health. Some clones in this sample may be carry-over from other donors' samples. CDR3s leave out the opening cysteine and the closing phenylalanine or tryptophan. Fields, in order: J gene, V gene, clone size, CDR3 protein. Size tells how often a clone was seen (once, few, many) or the class of an expanded clone, and some rows leave it out.

>TRBJ1-1|TRBV7-3|.
ASSFGQGEEAF
>TRBJ2-7|TRBV7-3|.
ASTPSAGACEQY
>TRBJ2-7|TRBV11-2|once
ASSYGYEQY
>TRBJ2-1|TRBV9|.
ASSETGRPPNEQF
>TRBJ2-1|TRBV7-9|.
ASSPTQGYNEQF
>TRBJ2-7|TRBV5-8|.
ASSPGASSYEQY
>TRBJ2-7|TRBV10-2|.
ASRKPGQGGYEQY
>TRBJ2-1|TRBV28|.
ASSPPGLYNEQF
>TRBJ2-1|TRBV5-1|.
ASSLVGRVEQGRWNEQF
>TRBJ2-1|TRBV7-3|.
ASSLVQQGTMNEQF
>TRBJ2-3|TRBV28|.
ASSLPPDRATDTQY
>TRBJ2-1|TRBV7-9|.
ASSLGGYRAWNEQF
>TRBJ1-1|TRBV2|few
ASSRVDTEAF
>TRBJ1-2|TRBV6-5|.
ASSLGTDYGYT
>TRBJ2-3|TRBV15|.
ATSKDPGQITDTQY
>TRBJ2-3|TRBV7-8|.
ASSLEGLAGVTDTQY
>TRBJ1-1|TRBV28|.
ASTIRAGGMNTEAF
>TRBJ2-1|TRBV7-9|.
ASSGGTGKIYNEQF
>TRBJ2-3|TRBV13|.
ASSLRDSSTDTQY
>TRBJ2-1|TRBV27|.
ASSFGGYSYNEQF
>TRBJ2-7|TRBV4-3|.
ASSQDISGQGWEQY
>TRBJ2-7|TRBV27|once
ASSPRGTGYYEQY
>TRBJ2-7|TRBV7-9|once
ASSLDDEYEQY
>TRBJ2-2|TRBV7-6|.
ASSRTRREGNTGELF
>TRBJ2-5|TRBV7-8|.
ASSPPEGQETQY
>TRBJ1-2|TRBV28|.
ASSSRDRGVYGYT